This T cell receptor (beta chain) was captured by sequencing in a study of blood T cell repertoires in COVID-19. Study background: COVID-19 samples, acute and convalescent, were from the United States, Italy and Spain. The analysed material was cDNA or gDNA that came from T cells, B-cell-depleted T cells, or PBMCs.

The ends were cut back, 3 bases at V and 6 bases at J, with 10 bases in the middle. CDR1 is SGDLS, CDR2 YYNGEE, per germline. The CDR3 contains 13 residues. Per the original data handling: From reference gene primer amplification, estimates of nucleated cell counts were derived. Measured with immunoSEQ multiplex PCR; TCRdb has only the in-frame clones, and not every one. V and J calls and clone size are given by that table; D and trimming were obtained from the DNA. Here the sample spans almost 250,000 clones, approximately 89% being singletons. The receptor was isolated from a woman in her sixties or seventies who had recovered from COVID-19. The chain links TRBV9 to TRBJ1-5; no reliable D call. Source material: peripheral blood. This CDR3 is CASSGSGVQPQHF. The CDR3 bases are TGTGCCAGCAGCGGATCGGGTGTTCAGCCCCAGCATTTT.